Listed here are 14 T cell receptor beta chains from one sample, sequenced in a study of T cells after yellow fever vaccination. Via MiXCR, TCRdb re-called the 5' RACE reads, giving one row per CDR3 protein. The sample gives around 330,000 distinct CDR3 sequences, roughly 4% of which show up once; about a quarter is in the top ten. Sequences were derived from PBMCs, sampled on the day of the yellow fever booster vaccination. The receptors shown here come from a man aged 18 to 29 who received the YFV17D yellow fever vaccine.

This clonotype showed up just a few times. The CDR3 sequence: CAISDAPGTQISYEQYF. The CDR3 DNA is TGTGCCATCAGTGACGCGCCCGGGACTCAAATCTCCTACGAGCAGTACTTC. This rearrangement joins TRBV10-3 to TRBJ2-7; possibly TRBD2 for D (6 bases). Trimming left V 3 bases short and J 0 bases short, with 18 bases between. The CDR3 is made up of 17 amino acids. The germline CDR1 and CDR2 sequences are ENHRY and SYGVKD.

This clonotype was observed a handful of times. This chain links TRBV14 with TRBJ2-5; D ambiguous. Germline CDR1 is SGHDN and CDR2 is FVKESK. V lost 4 bases and J lost 1, with 10 bases in between. The CDR3 runs 14 residues. The CDR3 loop is CASSRALSQETQYF. The CDR3 nucleotides read TGTGCCAGCAGCCGGGCATTAAGCCAAGAGACCCAGTACTTC.

In its sample, this clonotype was seen many times. J is TRBJ2-5 and V is TRBV11-2; D is undetermined. Trimming took off 5 bases at V and 1 base at J, with 8 bases between the two ends. The CDR3 length is 13 residues. From germline, CDR1 is SGHAT and CDR2 FQNNGV. CDR3 coding DNA: TGTGCCAGCAGCCGGGCTCGCCAAGAGACCCAGTACTTC. Its translation: CASSRARQETQYF.

This clonotype was detected only a few times. This rearrangement joins TRBV20-1 to TRBJ1-6, with D possibly matching TRBD1 (6 bases). Germline-derived CDR1 and CDR2 are DFQATT and SNEGSKA (reference sequence). Between the trimmed V and J ends, which lost 6 bases and 8 bases, there was a span of 11 bases. This CDR3 is 12 amino acids long. The CDR3 protein is CSAPWTDSPLHF. The CDR3 DNA reads TGCAGTGCCCCGTGGACAGATTCACCCCTCCACTTT.

At least ten counts were recorded for this clonotype. This chain joins TRBV20-1 and TRBJ2-1, with TRBD2 matching over 10 bases. The CDR3 loop spans 14 amino acids. With V trimmed by 5 bases and J by 4 bases, 5 bases remained unmatched. Germline V lookup: CDR1 DFQATT, CDR2 SNEGSKA (reference sequence). CDR3 protein: CSAGRSGGYNEQFF. In DNA, the CDR3 is TGCAGTGCTGGTCGTAGCGGGGGGTACAATGAGCAGTTCTTC.

In this sample, this clonotype turned up many times. The rearrangement joins TRBV5-1 to TRBJ1-2; 7 positions match TRBD1. Germline V lookup: CDR1 SGHRS, CDR2 YFSETQ. CDR3 length equals 15 residues. V shed 0 bases and J 4 bases; nucleotides not matched to a gene: 6. The DNA for the CDR3 is TGCGCCAGCAGCTTGGGTACCGGGACAGCCTATGGCTACACCTTC. Translation: CASSLGTGTAYGYTF.

This clonotype has ten or more counts. The rearrangement joins TRBV6-4 to TRBJ1-2, with a tentative D call TRBD1 (6 bases). The CDR3 spans 12 residues. Germline V gene data show CDR1 as MRHNA and CDR2 as SNTAGT. Trimming removed 5 bases at V and 4 bases at J, with 8 bases between. The CDR3 nucleotides are TGTGCCAGCAGTTCGGACAGCTATGGCTACACCTTC. Its translation: CASSSDSYGYTF.

This clonotype has more than one count but fewer than ten. The chain carries TRBV23-1 and TRBJ2-7; possible D gene TRBD1, 5 bases. TRBV23-1 is placed among ORFs of uncertain function. The CDR3 is made up of 11 amino acids. The V gene lost 8 bases and the J gene lost 6 bases, with 11 bases spanning the gap. CDR3 nucleotide sequence: TGCGCCAGCTACAGGAACTGCGAGCAGTACGTC. Its translation: CASYRNCEQYV.

There are many counts of this clonotype. The V and J genes are TRBV5-1 and TRBJ1-1, with 8 bases aligning to TRBD1. The CDR3 is 14 amino acids. Germline V CDR1 and CDR2: SGHRS, YFSETQ. The V and J ends lost 4 bases and 4 bases, in that order; junction bases with no gene match: 6. The DNA of the CDR3 is TGCGCCAGCAGCAATACAGGGGGATCCACTGAAGCTTTCTTT. It encodes CASSNTGGSTEAFF.

This chain links TRBV6-1 with TRBJ2-2; 8 nucleotides align to TRBD1. The CDR3 runs 18 residues. Germline V gives CDR1 MNHNS, CDR2 SASEGT. J gave up 4 bases and V 2 bases, and 12 bases lay outside the gene matches. This CDR3 reads CASSETSGTGIPTGELFF. The CDR3 DNA reads as TGTGCCAGCAGTGAAACCTCCGGGACAGGAATCCCCACCGGGGAGCTGTTTTTT.

This clonotype appeared many times. This CDR3 is CASSPVAGSAGELFF. For the CDR3, the DNA is TGTGCCAGCAGCCCAGTAGCGGGGTCGGCCGGGGAGCTGTTTTTT. This sequence joins TRBV5-4 and TRBJ2-2, with 8 bases matching TRBD2. Unmatched junction bases numbered 8, after V lost 4 bases and J lost 6 bases. The germline V gene encodes CDR1 SGHNT and CDR2 YYREEE (reference sequence). The CDR3 has 15 residues. Based on the CDR3 plus reference TRBV5-4 and TRBJ2-2, the full variable domain is ETGVTQSPTHLIKTRGQQVTLRCSSQSGHNTVSWYQQALGQGPQFIFQYYREEENGRGNFPPRFSGLQFPNYSSELNVNALELDDSALYLCASSPVAGSAGELFFGEGSRLTVL.

This clonotype has more than one count but fewer than ten. J is TRBJ2-1 and V is TRBV20-1; 8 nucleotides agree with TRBD1. The germline V gene encodes CDR1 DFQATT and CDR2 SNEGSKA (reference sequence). This CDR3 is 14 amino acids long. V dropped 6 bases and J dropped 4; count of bases not matched to a gene: 8. This chain's CDR3 is CSAKDRDPYNEQFF. The CDR3 DNA reads TGCAGTGCGAAGGACAGGGACCCATACAATGAGCAGTTCTTC.

This clonotype occurred a few times. V usage is TRBV29-1 and J usage is TRBJ2-3, with D possibly matching TRBD2 (5 bases). Germline assignment: CDR1 SQVTM and CDR2 ANQGSEA. V was trimmed by 5 bases and J by 2 bases, leaving 14 bases between them. The CDR3 length is 14 residues. CDR3 amino acids: CSVSSPGSTDTQYF. CDR3 DNA sequence: TGCAGCGTTTCCTCTCCGGGGTCCACAGATACGCAGTATTTT.

This clonotype came up many times. The J gene is TRBJ2-1, the V gene TRBV27, with a possible D match to TRBD2 (6 bases). V lost 2 bases, J lost 4 bases, and 9 bases lay in between. The CDR3 is 14 residues long. Germline lookup yields CDR1 MNHEY and CDR2 SMNVEV (reference sequence). The CDR3 reads CASSLRGTYNEQFF. CDR3 coding DNA: TGTGCCAGCAGTTTACGGGGGACTTACAATGAGCAGTTCTTC.